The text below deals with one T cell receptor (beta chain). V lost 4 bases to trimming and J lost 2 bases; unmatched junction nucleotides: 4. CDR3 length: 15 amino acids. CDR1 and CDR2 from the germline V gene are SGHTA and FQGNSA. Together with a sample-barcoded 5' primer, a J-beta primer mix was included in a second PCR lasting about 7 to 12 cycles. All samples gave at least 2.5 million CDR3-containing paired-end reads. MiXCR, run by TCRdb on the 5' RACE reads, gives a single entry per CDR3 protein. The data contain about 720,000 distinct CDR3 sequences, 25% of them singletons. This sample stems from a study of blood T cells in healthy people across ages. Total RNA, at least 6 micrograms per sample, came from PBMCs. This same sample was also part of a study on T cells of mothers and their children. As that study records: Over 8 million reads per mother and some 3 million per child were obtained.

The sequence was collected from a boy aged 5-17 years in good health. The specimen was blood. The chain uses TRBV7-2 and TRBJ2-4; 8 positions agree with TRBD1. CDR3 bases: TGTGCCAGCAGCTGGACAGGGTGGTCCAAAAACATTCAGTACTTC. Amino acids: CASSWTGWSKNIQYF.